This T cell receptor beta chain came from a study of blood T cell repertoires in COVID-19. Individuals drawn from around 25 US areas were roughly 18 to 95 years old. The CDR3 is 15 residues long. CDR1 and CDR2 (germline): SEHNR, FQNEAQ (reference sequence). The junction had 6 bases not matched to a gene; V was cut back by 5 bases and J by 6 bases. Assay: immunoSEQ multiplex PCR; the TCRdb copy retains only in-frame clones and omits some. This table holds more than 250,000 clones, around 91% found once. The V call is TRBV7-9, the J call TRBJ2-3; 12 bases are a match to TRBD2. The TCR originated in a young woman with acute COVID-19. The sequencing sample was made of PBMCs or T cells enriched from blood (not recorded which). For the CDR3, the DNA is TGTGCCAGCAGCAAACTAGCGGGAGGACCGGATACGCAGTATTTT. Its translation: CASSKLAGGPDTQYF.